This paragraph covers one TCR beta chain sequence. Adults between roughly 18 and 90 years of age took part from fewer than 30 US areas. In assigning cohorts, the study relied on participant-reported clinical history. The source of the sample is a study of blood T cell repertoires in COVID-19. About the study: Acute and convalescent COVID-19 specimens originated in the United States, Italy and Spain.

Germline V gene sequence: CDR1 LNHDA, CDR2 SQIVND (reference sequence). The length of the CDR3 is 16 residues. Trimming at V came to 6 bases and at J to 2 bases, leaving 9 bases not matched to a gene. Source study methods: Nucleated cell counts were estimated from reference gene primer amplification. Repertoires were generated with immunoSEQ multiplex PCR, while TCRdb's copy carries only in-frame clones and drops some. That table furnishes V, J and clone size, whereas the DNA furnished D and trimming. Of roughly 61,000 clones in the sample, about 66% were seen once. The sequenced sample consisted of PBMCs or T cells enriched from blood (not recorded which). This TCR was recovered from a woman in her fifties or sixties who had been exposed to COVID-19. The rearrangement joins TRBV19 to TRBJ2-5; 10 bases are a match to TRBD1. The CDR3 DNA reads as TGTGCCAGTAGGAGGGGGACAGGGGCTTTGCAAGAGACCCAGTACTTC. Protein product: CASRRGTGALQETQYF.